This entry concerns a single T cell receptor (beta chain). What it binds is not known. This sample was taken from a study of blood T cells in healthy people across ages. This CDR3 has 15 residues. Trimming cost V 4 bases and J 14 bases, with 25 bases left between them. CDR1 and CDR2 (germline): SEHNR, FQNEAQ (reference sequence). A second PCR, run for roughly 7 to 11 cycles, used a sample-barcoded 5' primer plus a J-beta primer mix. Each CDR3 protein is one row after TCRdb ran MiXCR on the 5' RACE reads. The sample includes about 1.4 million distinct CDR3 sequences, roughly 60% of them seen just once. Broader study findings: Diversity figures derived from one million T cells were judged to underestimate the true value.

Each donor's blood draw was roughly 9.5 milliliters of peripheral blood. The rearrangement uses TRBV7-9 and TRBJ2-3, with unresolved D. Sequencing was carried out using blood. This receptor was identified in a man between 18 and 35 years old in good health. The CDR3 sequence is CASSSPPVLEVARYF. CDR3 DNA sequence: TGTGCCAGCAGCTCACCACCTGTCCTGGAAGTTGCGCGGTATTTT.